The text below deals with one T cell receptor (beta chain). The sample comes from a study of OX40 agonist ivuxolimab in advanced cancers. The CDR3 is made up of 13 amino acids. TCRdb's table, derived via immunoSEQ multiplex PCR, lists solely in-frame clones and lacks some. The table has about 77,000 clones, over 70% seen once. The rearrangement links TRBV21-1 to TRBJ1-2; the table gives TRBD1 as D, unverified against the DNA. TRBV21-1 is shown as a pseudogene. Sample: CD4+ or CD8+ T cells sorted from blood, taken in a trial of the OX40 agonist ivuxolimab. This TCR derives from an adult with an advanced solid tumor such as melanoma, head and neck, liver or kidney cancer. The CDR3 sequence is CASSPDRVYGYTF. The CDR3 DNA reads TGTGCCAGCAGCCCGGACAGGGTCTATGGCTACACCTTC.